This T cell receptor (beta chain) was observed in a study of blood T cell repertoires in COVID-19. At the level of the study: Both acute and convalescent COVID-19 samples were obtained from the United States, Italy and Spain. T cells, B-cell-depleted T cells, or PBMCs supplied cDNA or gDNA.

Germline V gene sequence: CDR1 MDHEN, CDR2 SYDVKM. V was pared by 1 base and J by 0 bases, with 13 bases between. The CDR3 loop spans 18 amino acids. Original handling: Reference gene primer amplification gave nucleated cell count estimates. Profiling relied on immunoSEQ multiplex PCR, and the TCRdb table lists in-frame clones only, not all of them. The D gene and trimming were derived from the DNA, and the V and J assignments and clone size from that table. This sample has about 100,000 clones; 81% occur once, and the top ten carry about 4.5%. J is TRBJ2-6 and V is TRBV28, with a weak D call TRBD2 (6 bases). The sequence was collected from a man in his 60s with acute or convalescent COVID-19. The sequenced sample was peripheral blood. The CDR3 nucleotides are TGTGCCAGCAGTTTATCGAGCGGGCGACGCTCTGGGGCCAACGTCCTGACTTTC. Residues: CASSLSSGRRSGANVLTF.